This TCR beta chain was recovered during a study of blood T cells in healthy people across ages. This CDR3 has 14 amino acids. Germline V gene lookup returns CDR1 SGHAT and CDR2 FQNNGV. Trimming took 6 bases from V and 2 from J, leaving 14 bases between them. General study points: The study found more naive CD4+ cells and higher diversity in long-lived than aged donors.

This clonotype was detected a few times. The antigen is not known. Next came a second PCR, run for roughly 6 to 11 cycles, which used a sample-barcoded 5' primer along with a J-beta primer mix. TCRdb reanalysed the 5' RACE reads using MiXCR and keeps one entry per CDR3 protein. The table lists some 940,000 distinct CDR3 sequences, just under 30% of them singletons. These same data were also listed under a study on T cells of mothers and their children. That source reports: Each donor was one of three healthy Caucasian mothers or one of their six children.

The source is a woman in her thirties or forties in good health. The rearrangement uses TRBV11-2 and TRBJ2-7; a possible D gene is TRBD1 (6 bases). What was sequenced was blood. CDR3 protein: CASSRTDFAYEQYF. The CDR3 DNA is TGTGCCAGCAGTCGGACAGATTTTGCCTACGAGCAGTACTTC.